Here is one T cell receptor (beta chain) with its context. This sample is drawn from a study of blood T cell repertoires in COVID-19. Overall study context: Acute and convalescent COVID-19 samples came from the United States, Italy and Spain.

Per the study methods: Estimated nucleated cell counts came from reference gene primer amplification. Sequencing used immunoSEQ multiplex PCR; TCRdb keeps in-frame clones, though not all of them. D and trimming were read from the DNA, whereas the V and J calls and clone size are those reported in that table. The sample lists 85,000 to 100,000 clones; 85% to 90% were seen once. V lost 0 bases and J 8 bases, leaving 6 bases between the germline ends. Germline V gene lookup returns CDR1 SGDLS and CDR2 YYNGEE. This CDR3 is built from 13 residues. The V and J genes are TRBV9 and TRBJ1-6; D uncertain. This receptor was obtained from a man aged 50-59 years with COVID-19, enrolled during active disease. Specimen: peripheral blood. For the CDR3, the DNA is TGTGCCAGCAGCGTAGAGAGCGATTCACCCCTCCACTTT. Translated, it gives CASSVESDSPLHF.